The sequence of this T cell receptor (beta chain) was determined in a study of T-cell reconstitution after alpha-beta-depleted transplantation in children. In the case of this clonotype: What it binds is unknown.

A TCRbeta library incorporating unique molecular identifiers was prepared. TCRdb ran MiXCR on the PCR reads and lists one entry per CDR3 protein. The sample lists some 600,000 distinct CDR3 sequences, 10% to 15% occurring once. Study-wide points: The authors attributed T-cell counts and diversity one year after transplant mostly to newly produced T cells.

CDR1 and CDR2 (germline): SGHAT, FQNNGV. The CDR3 has 15 residues. J was trimmed by 5 bases and V by 2 bases; bases with no gene match: 4. This clonotype was sampled from a male patient aged 10-17 years who had a stem cell transplant for acute myeloid leukemia, so the T cells may come from the graft donor. The source material was PBMCs, mostly from graft donor cells, sampled 360 days after TCRalphabeta/CD19-depleted stem cell transplant. The genes are TRBV11-2 and TRBJ2-2, with 8 bases aligning to TRBD2. The CDR3 coding sequence is TGTGCCAGCAGCTTATGGGCTAGCGGGACCGGGGAGCTGTTTTTT. Translation: CASSLWASGTGELFF.